Listed below are T cell receptor beta chains from one sample, sequenced in a study of blood T cell repertoires in COVID-19. The method was immunoSEQ multiplex PCR; TCRdb's version includes in-frame clones alone and lacks a portion of them. The table lists about 130,000 clones, about 86% of them singletons, with 15% to 20% in the top ten. Material: peripheral blood. These receptors all stem from a woman in her fifties or sixties with acute or convalescent COVID-19. The CDR3 runs from the conserved cysteine through the conserved F or W. The D gene is left open where the match is weak. Expanded clones are given a class, and other clones once, few, many or no size at all.

size: -; J: TRBJ1-5; V: TRBV7-9; D: -; CDR3: CASSLAGDSNQPQHF; DNA: TGTGCCAGCAGCCTAGCAGGGGATAGCAATCAGCCCCAGCATTTT
size: -; J: TRBJ1-4; V: TRBV9; D: TRBD1; CDR3: CASSVGDRGPEDEKLFF; DNA: TGTGCCAGCAGCGTTGGGGACAGGGGACCCGAGGATGAAAAACTGTTTTTT
size: -; J: TRBJ1-4; V: TRBV7-8; D: -; CDR3: CASSAATNEKLFF; DNA: TGTGCCAGCAGCGCAGCAACTAATGAAAAACTGTTTTTT
size: once; J: TRBJ1-6; V: TRBV7-3; D: -; CDR3: CASSLTGRVDSPLHF; DNA: TGTGCCAGCAGCTTAACCGGCAGGGTGGATTCACCCCTCCACTTT
size: -; J: TRBJ2-3; V: TRBV5-5; D: TRBD2; CDR3: CASSLVASGGLGPDTQYF; DNA: TGTGCCAGCAGCTTGGTGGCTAGCGGGGGATTGGGGCCAGATACGCAGTATTTT
size: -; J: TRBJ2-7; V: TRBV28; D: -; CDR3: CASSLAGPTSHEQYF; DNA: TGTGCCAGCAGTTTAGCGGGCCCCACCTCCCACGAGCAGTACTTC
size: -; J: TRBJ1-6; V: TRBV2; D: TRBD1; CDR3: CASSGQGTGSPLHF; DNA: TGTGCCAGCAGCGGACAGGGTACGGGATCACCCCTCCACTTT
size: -; J: TRBJ2-1; V: TRBV6-2/TRBV6-3; D: -; CDR3: CASSYPTGGAYNEQFF; DNA: TGTGCCAGCAGTTACCCCACGGGGGGCGCTTACAATGAGCAGTTCTTC
size: -; J: TRBJ1-2; V: TRBV3-1/TRBV3-2; D: TRBD1; CDR3: CASSQDPGRGDGYTF; DNA: TGTGCCAGCAGCCAAGATCCGGGCAGGGGGGATGGCTACACCTTC
size: -; J: TRBJ2-2; V: TRBV7-8; D: TRBD2; CDR3: CASSFTAGGVGELFF; DNA: TGTGCCAGCAGCTTTACGGCGGGGGGAGTCGGGGAGCTGTTTTTT
size: once; J: TRBJ1-6; V: TRBV19; D: -; CDR3: CASSIGSGENSPLHF; DNA: TGTGCCAGTAGTATCGGGAGTGGGGAGAATTCACCCCTCCACTTT
size: -; J: TRBJ1-1; V: TRBV5-1; D: -; CDR3: CASSRDSGVGGTEAFF; DNA: TGCGCCAGCAGCCGAGATTCAGGGGTCGGAGGCACTGAAGCTTTCTTT
size: once; J: TRBJ1-2; V: TRBV5-5; D: TRBD1; CDR3: CASSSRDRFNYGYTF; DNA: TGTGCCAGCAGCTCCAGGGACAGGTTTAACTATGGCTACACCTTC
size: -; J: TRBJ1-2; V: TRBV30; D: -; CDR3: CAWSGQLTYGYTF; DNA: TGTGCCTGGAGTGGACAGTTAACCTATGGCTACACCTTC
size: -; J: TRBJ1-5; V: TRBV6-1; D: TRBD1; CDR3: CASSEKGQGGGQPQHF; DNA: TGTGCCAGCAGTGAAAAGGGACAGGGGGGTGGCCAGCCCCAGCATTTT
size: -; J: TRBJ1-3; V: TRBV6-5; D: TRBD1; CDR3: CASSRTGEIGNTIYF; DNA: TGTGCCAGCAGCCGGACAGGGGAGATCGGAAACACCATATATTTT
size: -; J: TRBJ1-6; V: TRBV3-1/TRBV3-2; D: TRBD1; CDR3: CASSQGPGQLNSPLHF; DNA: TGTGCCAGCAGCCAAGGACCGGGACAGTTAAATTCACCCCTCCACTTT
size: -; J: TRBJ1-3; V: TRBV6-5; D: -; CDR3: CASGDSGNTIYF; DNA: TGTGCCAGCGGAGACTCTGGAAACACCATATATTTT
size: few; J: TRBJ2-5; V: TRBV5-1; D: -; CDR3: CASSPPELTETQYF; DNA: TGCGCCAGCAGCCCCCCTGAGCTCACGGAGACCCAGTACTTC
size: few; J: TRBJ1-1; V: TRBV28; D: -; CDR3: CASIETLMNTEAFF; DNA: TGTGCCAGCATCGAAACCCTAATGAACACTGAAGCTTTCTTT
size: -; J: TRBJ1-2; V: TRBV9; D: TRBD1; CDR3: CASRSDRGSGYTF; DNA: TGTGCCAGCAGATCTGACAGGGGATCTGGCTACACCTTC
size: -; J: TRBJ1-6; V: TRBV7-8; D: -; CDR3: CASSPTSQGSSYNSPLHF; DNA: TGTGCCAGCAGCCCAACCAGTCAGGGGAGCTCCTATAATTCACCCCTCCACTTT
size: -; J: TRBJ2-3; V: TRBV7-6; D: -; CDR3: CASSPNTGGTDTQYF; DNA: TGTGCCAGCAGCCCAAATACTGGGGGGACAGATACGCAGTATTTT
size: once; J: TRBJ1-2; V: TRBV6-1; D: TRBD1; CDR3: CASSEARGNYGYTF; DNA: TGTGCCAGCAGTGAAGCCAGGGGGAACTATGGCTACACCTTC
size: -; J: TRBJ1-3; V: TRBV7-2; D: -; CDR3: CASSLLGTASSGNTIYF; DNA: TGTGCCAGCAGCTTATTAGGAACAGCCAGCTCTGGAAACACCATATATTTT
size: -; J: TRBJ2-2; V: TRBV6-5; D: -; CDR3: CASRRSSGNTGELFF; DNA: TGTGCCAGCAGGAGGTCATCCGGGAACACCGGGGAGCTGTTTTTT
size: -; J: TRBJ1-1; V: TRBV20-1; D: TRBD1; CDR3: CSASFQGATTEAFF; DNA: TGCAGTGCTAGTTTTCAGGGGGCGACCACTGAAGCTTTCTTT
size: -; J: TRBJ2-7; V: TRBV6-5; D: -; CDR3: CASSQNYEQYF; DNA: TGTGCCAGCAGCCAAAACTACGAGCAGTACTTC
size: -; J: TRBJ2-5; V: TRBV30; D: -; CDR3: CAWNGGLETQYF; DNA: TGTGCCTGGAACGGGGGGCTAGAGACCCAGTACTTC
size: -; J: TRBJ2-1; V: TRBV24-1; D: TRBD1; CDR3: CATSDLEGGRGNEQFF; DNA: TGTGCCACCAGTGATTTGGAAGGGGGCCGGGGCAATGAGCAGTTCTTC
size: -; J: TRBJ1-5; V: TRBV25-1; D: TRBD1; CDR3: CASSRQGPNQPQHF; DNA: TGTGCCAGCAGCCGACAGGGGCCCAATCAGCCCCAGCATTTT
size: -; J: TRBJ2-2; V: TRBV27; D: TRBD1; CDR3: CASSFRDRGFTGELFF; DNA: TGTGCCAGCAGTTTTAGGGACAGGGGGTTCACCGGGGAGCTGTTTTTT
size: -; J: TRBJ2-3; V: TRBV5-6; D: -; CDR3: CASSLILSQGSFTDTQYF; DNA: TGTGCCAGCAGCTTGATACTAAGTCAGGGGTCGTTCACAGATACGCAGTATTTT
size: few; J: TRBJ1-6; V: TRBV21-1; D: -; CDR3: CASSKDLEWGPSSYNSPLHF; DNA: TGTGCCAGCAGCAAAGATTTAGAATGGGGCCCAAGCTCCTATAATTCACCCCTCCACTTT
size: -; J: TRBJ2-2; V: TRBV5-1; D: -; CDR3: CASSFFEGRGTGELFF; DNA: TGCGCCAGCAGTTTCTTCGAGGGTCGGGGCACCGGGGAGCTGTTTTTT